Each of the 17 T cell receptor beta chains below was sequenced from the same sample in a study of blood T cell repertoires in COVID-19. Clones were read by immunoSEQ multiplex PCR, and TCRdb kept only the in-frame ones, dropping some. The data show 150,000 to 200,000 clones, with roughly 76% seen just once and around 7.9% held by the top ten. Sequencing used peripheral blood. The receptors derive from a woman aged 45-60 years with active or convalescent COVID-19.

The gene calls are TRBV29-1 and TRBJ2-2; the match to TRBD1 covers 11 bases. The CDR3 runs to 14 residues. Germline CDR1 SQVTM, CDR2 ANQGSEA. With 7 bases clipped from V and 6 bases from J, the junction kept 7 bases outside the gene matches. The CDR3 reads CSAARDRGSGELFF. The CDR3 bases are TGCAGCGCAGCCCGGGACAGGGGGTCCGGGGAGCTGTTTTTT.

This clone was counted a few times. CDR3 nucleotides: TGTGCCAGCCAAATACAGACCGCAACTAATGAAAAACTGTTTTTT. Translating it yields CASQIQTATNEKLFF. The chain has TRBV2 and TRBJ1-4; D gene ambiguous. Per the germline V gene, CDR1 is SNHLY and CDR2 is FYNNEI. Between the trimmed V and J ends, which lost 8 bases and 0 bases, there was a span of 13 bases. CDR3 length: 15 residues.

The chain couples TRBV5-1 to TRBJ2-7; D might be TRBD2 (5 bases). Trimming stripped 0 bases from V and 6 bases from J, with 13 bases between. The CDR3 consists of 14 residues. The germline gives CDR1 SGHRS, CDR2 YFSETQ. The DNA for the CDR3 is TGCGCCAGCAGCTTGGACGGGATCATCTCCGAGCAGTACTTC. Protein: CASSLDGIISEQYF.

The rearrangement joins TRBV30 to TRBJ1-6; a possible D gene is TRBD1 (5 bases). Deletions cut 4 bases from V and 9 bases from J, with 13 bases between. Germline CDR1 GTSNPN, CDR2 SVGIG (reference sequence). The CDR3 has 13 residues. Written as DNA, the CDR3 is TGTGCCTGGAATAGGGATAGGGGTTCACCCCTCCACTTT. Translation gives CAWNRDRGSPLHF.

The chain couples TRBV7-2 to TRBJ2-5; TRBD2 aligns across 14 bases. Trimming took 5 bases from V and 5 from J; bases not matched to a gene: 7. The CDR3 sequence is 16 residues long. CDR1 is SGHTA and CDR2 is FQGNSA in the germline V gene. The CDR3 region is CASSRTSGGPTETQYF. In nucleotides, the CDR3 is TGTGCCAGCAGCAGGACTAGCGGGGGGCCCACGGAGACCCAGTACTTC.

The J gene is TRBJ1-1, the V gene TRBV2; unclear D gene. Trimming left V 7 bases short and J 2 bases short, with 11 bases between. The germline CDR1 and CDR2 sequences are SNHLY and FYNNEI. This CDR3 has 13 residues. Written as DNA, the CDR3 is TGTGCCAGCACGGAGATTATTAACACTGAAGCTTTCTTT. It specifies CASTEIINTEAFF.

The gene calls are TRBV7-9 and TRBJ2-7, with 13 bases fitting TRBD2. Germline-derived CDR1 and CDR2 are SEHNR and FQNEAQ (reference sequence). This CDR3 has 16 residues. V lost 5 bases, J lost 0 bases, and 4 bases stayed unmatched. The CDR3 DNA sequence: TGTGCCAGCAGCGTGGGACTAGCGGGAACCTCCTACGAGCAGTACTTC. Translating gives CASSVGLAGTSYEQYF.

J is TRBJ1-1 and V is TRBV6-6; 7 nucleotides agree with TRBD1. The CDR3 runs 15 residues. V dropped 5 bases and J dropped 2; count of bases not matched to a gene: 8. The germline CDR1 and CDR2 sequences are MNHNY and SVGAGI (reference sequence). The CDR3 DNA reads TGTGCCAGCAGTCCTACGACAGGGTTAAACACTGAAGCTTTCTTT. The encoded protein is CASSPTTGLNTEAFF.

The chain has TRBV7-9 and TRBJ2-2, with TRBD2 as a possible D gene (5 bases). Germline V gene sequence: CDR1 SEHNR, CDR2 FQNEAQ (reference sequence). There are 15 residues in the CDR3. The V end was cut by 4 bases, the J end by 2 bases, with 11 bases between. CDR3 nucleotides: TGTGCCAGCAGCTGGGGAGCGGTTAACACCGGGGAGCTGTTTTTT. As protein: CASSWGAVNTGELFF.

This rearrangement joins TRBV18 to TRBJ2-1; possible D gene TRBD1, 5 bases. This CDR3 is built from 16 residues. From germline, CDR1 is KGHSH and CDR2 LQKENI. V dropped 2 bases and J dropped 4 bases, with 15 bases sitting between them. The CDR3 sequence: CASSPRVTDGYNEQFF. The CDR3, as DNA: TGTGCCAGCTCACCAAGGGTGACAGACGGGTACAATGAGCAGTTCTTC.

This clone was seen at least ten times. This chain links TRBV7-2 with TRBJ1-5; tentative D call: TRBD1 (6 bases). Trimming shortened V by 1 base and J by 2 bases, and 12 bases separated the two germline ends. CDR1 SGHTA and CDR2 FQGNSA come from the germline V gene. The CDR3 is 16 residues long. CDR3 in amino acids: CASSLVGGSGNQPQHF. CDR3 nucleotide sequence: TGTGCCAGCAGCTTAGTAGGGGGATCTGGCAATCAGCCCCAGCATTTT.

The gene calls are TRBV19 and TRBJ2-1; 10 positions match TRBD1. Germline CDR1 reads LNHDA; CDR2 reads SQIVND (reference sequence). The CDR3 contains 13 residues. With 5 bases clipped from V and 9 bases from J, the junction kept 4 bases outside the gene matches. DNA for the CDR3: TGTGCCAGTAGTTCCCGGGACAGGGGTGAGCAGTTCTTC. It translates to CASSSRDRGEQFF. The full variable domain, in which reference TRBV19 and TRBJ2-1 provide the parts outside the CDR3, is DGGITQSPKYLFRKEGQNVTLSCEQNLNHDAMYWYRQDPGQGLRLIYYSQIVNDFQKGDIAEGYSVSREKKESFPLTVTSAQKNPTAFYLCASSSRDRGEQFFGPGTRLTVL.

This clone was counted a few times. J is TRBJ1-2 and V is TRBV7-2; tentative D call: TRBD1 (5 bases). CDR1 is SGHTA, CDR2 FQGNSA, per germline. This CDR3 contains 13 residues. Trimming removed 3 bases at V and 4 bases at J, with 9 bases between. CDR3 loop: CASSLGPRYGYTF. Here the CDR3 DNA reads TGTGCCAGCAGCTTGGGGCCGCGCTATGGCTACACCTTC.

The CDR3 loop reads CASADRALNEKLFF. DNA for the CDR3: TGTGCCAGCGCGGACAGGGCCCTTAATGAAAAACTGTTTTTT. The rearrangement uses TRBV27 and TRBJ1-4, with 8 nucleotides matching TRBD1. Trimming at V came to 8 bases and at J to 4 bases, leaving 6 bases not matched to a gene. This CDR3 is 14 amino acids long. Looked up from germline, CDR1 is MNHEY and CDR2 is SMNVEV (reference sequence).

The CDR3 region is CASSAKETGRSGNTIYF. In DNA form, the CDR3 reads TGTGCCAGCAGCGCCAAAGAGACAGGTCGCTCTGGAAACACCATATATTTT. The chain has TRBV9 and TRBJ1-3; D is perhaps TRBD1 (6 bases). The V end lost 3 bases, the J end lost 0 bases, and 16 bases lay between the germline ends. CDR1 is SGDLS, CDR2 YYNGEE, per germline. CDR3 length: 17 residues.

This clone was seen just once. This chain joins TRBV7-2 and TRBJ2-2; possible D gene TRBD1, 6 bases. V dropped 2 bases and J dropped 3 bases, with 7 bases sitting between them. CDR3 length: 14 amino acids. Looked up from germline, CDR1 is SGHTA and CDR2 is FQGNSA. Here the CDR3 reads CASSLYRDTGELFF. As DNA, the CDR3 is TGTGCCAGCAGCTTATACAGGGACACCGGGGAGCTGTTTTTT. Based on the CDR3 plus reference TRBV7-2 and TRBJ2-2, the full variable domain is GAGVSQSPSNKVTEKGKDVELRCDPISGHTALYWYRQSLGQGLEFLIYFQGNSAPDKSGLPSDRFSAERTGGSVSTLTIQRTQQEDSAVYLCASSLYRDTGELFFGEGSRLTVL.

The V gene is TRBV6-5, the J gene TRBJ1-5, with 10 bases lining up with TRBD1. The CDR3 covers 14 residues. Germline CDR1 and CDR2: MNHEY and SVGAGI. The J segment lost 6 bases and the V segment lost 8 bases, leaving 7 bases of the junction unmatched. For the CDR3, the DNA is TGTGCCAGCGTTGACAGGGGGCAGGGTCAGCCCCAGCATTTT. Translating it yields CASVDRGQGQPQHF.